This T cell receptor beta chain was sequenced for a study of control samples from healthy donors and cancer patients. Some clones are missing from TCRdb's copy, which holds only in-frame ones; the method was immunoSEQ multiplex PCR. The sample holds 390,000 or so clones; 80% to 95% are singletons and the top ten take 5% to 8%. This CDR3 region has 13 residues. Looked up from germline, CDR1 is MDHEN and CDR2 is SYDVKM. Trimming stripped 10 bases from V and 0 bases from J, with 13 bases between. The TCR sequence derives from a man aged 35 to 55 with head and neck cancer. Sequencing was performed on PBMCs. This sequence joins TRBV28 and TRBJ2-7; the D gene could be TRBD1 or TRBD2 (5 bases each). The DNA for the CDR3 is TGTGCCACCCTCTCCGGGACCTCCTACGAGCAGTACTTC. Its translation: CATLSGTSYEQYF.